Presented here are 10 T cell receptor beta chains from one specimen sequenced in a study of vaccination effects on CD4 cells after COVID-19. Antigen-specific CD4+ T cells were first expanded with viral peptide pools by the ViraFEST assay and only then sequenced. Investigators separated out CD4+ T cells once more than nine days of culture had passed. This individual contracted SARS-CoV-2 between March and December 2020, as verified by PCR. No antigen is known for these receptors. Here immunoSEQ multiplex PCR was the method, and the copy in TCRdb shows in-frame clones only, minus some. The table includes more than 20,000 clones, approximately 70% detected once. The sequencing here drew on CD4+ T cells from PBMCs cultured with SARS-CoV-2 spike peptides, taken before COVID-19 vaccination. Receptors were obtained from a human donor who had a prior SARS-CoV-2 infection.

The V gene is TRBV9, the J gene TRBJ2-7, with 7 bases matching TRBD1. Germline values: CDR1 SGDLS, CDR2 YYNGEE. V was pared by 0 bases and J by 5 bases, with 8 bases of the junction left unmatched. This CDR3 has 15 amino acids. This CDR3 is CASSVGIGGYDEQYF. In nucleotides, the CDR3 is TGTGCCAGCAGCGTAGGCATAGGGGGCTATGACGAGCAGTACTTC. Drawing the rest from reference TRBV9 and TRBJ2-7, the complete variable domain is DSGVTQTPKHLITATGQRVTLRCSPRSGDLSVYWYQQSLDQGLQFLIQYYNGEERAKGNILERFSAQQFPDLHSELNLSSLELGDSALYFCASSVGIGGYDEQYFGPGTRLTVT.

The chain links TRBV6-1 to TRBJ1-6; D is perhaps TRBD1 (6 bases). This CDR3 comprises 16 residues. The V gene's germline CDR1 is MNHNS and CDR2 SASEGT. V lost 3 bases and J lost 1, with 10 bases in between. Here the CDR3 reads CASSDIQGSYNSPLHF. The CDR3 bases are TGTGCCAGCAGTGATATCCAGGGGTCCTATAATTCACCCCTCCACTTT.

The rearrangement links TRBV3-1 (or the pseudogene TRBV3-2) to TRBJ2-7; 8 bases align to TRBD1. The J segment lost 4 bases and the V segment lost 1 base, leaving 3 bases of the junction unmatched. The CDR3 extends over 14 amino acids. Looked up from germline, CDR1 is LGHDT and CDR2 is YNNKEL (reference sequence). CDR3 in amino acids: CASSQGTGTYEQYF. Here the CDR3 DNA reads TGTGCCAGCAGCCAAGGGACAGGGACTTACGAGCAGTACTTC.

The chain links TRBV19 to TRBJ1-6; D call uncertain. Germline V gene data show CDR1 as LNHDA and CDR2 as SQIVND (reference sequence). CDR3 length: 15 residues. V gave up 5 bases and J gave up 0 bases, with 8 bases separating them. CDR3 bases: TGTGCCAGTAGTCATCAGCGCTCCTATAATTCACCCCTCCACTTT. The encoded protein is CASSHQRSYNSPLHF.

The chain recombines TRBV30 with TRBJ1-2, with a possible D match to TRBD1 (6 bases). The ends were cut back, 1 base at V and 4 bases at J, with 7 bases in the middle. The CDR3 is 12 residues long. Germline V gene sequence: CDR1 GTSNPN, CDR2 SVGIG (reference sequence). The chain's CDR3 is CAWSADSYGYTF. The CDR3 region has the DNA TGTGCCTGGAGTGCGGACAGCTATGGCTACACCTTC. Supplemented by reference TRBV30 and TRBJ1-2, the full variable domain reads SQTIHQWPATLVQPVGSPLSLECTVEGTSNPNLYWYRQAAGRGLQLLFYSVGIGQISSEVPQNLSASRPQDRQFILSSKKLLLSDSGFYLCAWSADSYGYTFGSGTRLTVV.

A single count supports this clone. This rearrangement joins TRBV27 to TRBJ2-1; no clear D gene. This CDR3 comprises 11 residues. V dropped 3 bases and J dropped 9 bases, with 6 bases sitting between them. CDR1 is MNHEY and CDR2 is SMNVEV in the germline V gene (reference sequence). CDR3 in DNA: TGTGCCAGCAGTTTTCGGACTGAGCAGTTCTTC. The encoded protein is CASSFRTEQFF.

This clone turned up a few times. This chain connects TRBV5-5 to TRBJ2-2, with D perhaps TRBD1 or TRBD2 (5 bases each). This CDR3 region has 15 residues. Trimming removed 4 bases at V and 4 bases at J, with 14 bases between. Germline loops: CDR1 SGHKS, CDR2 YYEKEE (reference sequence). The CDR3 DNA is TGTGCCAGCAGCGAACGGGAAGGGGTCACCGGGGAGCTGTTTTTT. The encoded protein is CASSEREGVTGELFF. The full variable domain, completed using reference TRBV5-5 and TRBJ2-2, is DAGVTQSPTHLIKTRGQQVTLRCSPISGHKSVSWYQQVLGQGPQFIFQYYEKEERGRGNFPDRFSARQFPNYSSELNVNALLLGDSALYLCASSEREGVTGELFFGEGSRLTVL.

This clone was observed a single time. The chain uses TRBV30 and TRBJ1-2; D perhaps matches TRBD1 (5 bases). Trimming left V 3 bases short and J 4 bases short, with 15 bases between. The CDR3 loop spans 14 amino acids. The germline gives CDR1 GTSNPN, CDR2 SVGIG (reference sequence). CDR3 in amino acids: CAWSTGTATYGYTF. The CDR3 DNA reads as TGTGCCTGGAGCACCGGGACCGCCACCTATGGCTACACCTTC.

This clone was seen more than once but under ten times. The chain couples TRBV9 to TRBJ1-6; a possible D gene is TRBD1 (6 bases). CDR1 is SGDLS and CDR2 is YYNGEE in the germline V gene. This CDR3 is 14 amino acids long. The ends were cut back, 0 bases at V and 6 bases at J, with 7 bases in the middle. The CDR3 reads CASSVAGVNSPLHF. CDR3 sequence (DNA): TGTGCCAGCAGCGTAGCAGGGGTTAATTCACCCCTCCACTTT.

V and J are TRBV18 and TRBJ1-3; D unresolved. This CDR3 has 16 amino acids. Looked up from germline, CDR1 is KGHSH and CDR2 is LQKENI. V shed 2 bases and J shed 3 bases, with 14 bases lying between them. Here the CDR3 DNA reads TGTGCCAGCTCACCATACTTCCGGGGTGTTGGAAACACCATATATTTT. It encodes CASSPYFRGVGNTIYF.